One and the same sample provided the 12 T cell receptor beta chains below, sequenced in a study of blood T cell repertoires in COVID-19. Clones were sequenced by immunoSEQ multiplex PCR, and TCRdb holds only the in-frame ones, with some missing. The data show about 140,000 clones, approximately 86% seen once. Sample: peripheral blood. The receptor source for this set is a human donor in a cohort sampled during active COVID-19.

V usage is TRBV9 and J usage is TRBJ1-1; D unresolved. The CDR3 length is 15 residues. Trimming took 0 bases from V and 5 from J, leaving 14 bases between them. CDR1 is SGDLS, CDR2 YYNGEE, per germline. The CDR3 nucleotides read TGTGCCAGCAGCGTAGGGCCGTTACGGGGAACTGAAGCTTTCTTT. It is translated as CASSVGPLRGTEAFF.

This clone was seen just once. This chain joins TRBV6-5 and TRBJ1-1; TRBD1 matches 8 bases. CDR3 length: 14 amino acids. V gave up 5 bases and J gave up 11 bases; unmatched junction bases: 13. Germline lookup yields CDR1 MNHEY and CDR2 SVGAGI. CDR3 amino acids: CASSKSQGGSFAFF. CDR3 coding DNA: TGTGCCAGCAGTAAATCACAGGGGGGGTCCTTTGCTTTCTTT.

The genes are TRBV30 and TRBJ1-5; 8 bases fit TRBD1. Germline V gene data show CDR1 as GTSNPN and CDR2 as SVGIG (reference sequence). This CDR3 is built from 15 residues. The V segment lost 0 bases and the J segment 3 bases; nucleotides outside the gene matches: 4. The CDR3 sequence: CAWSVQGGLNQPQHF. The CDR3, as DNA: TGTGCCTGGAGTGTACAGGGGGGGCTCAATCAGCCCCAGCATTTT. Full variable domain (remainder filled in from reference TRBV30 and TRBJ1-5): SQTIHQWPATLVQPVGSPLSLECTVEGTSNPNLYWYRQAAGRGLQLLFYSVGIGQISSEVPQNLSASRPQDRQFILSSKKLLLSDSGFYLCAWSVQGGLNQPQHFGDGTRLSIL.

V is TRBV30 and J is TRBJ1-2; 8 bases match TRBD1. The CDR3 is 14 residues long. V lost 2 bases to trimming and J lost 4 bases; unmatched junction nucleotides: 6. The germline V gene has CDR1 GTSNPN and CDR2 SVGIG (reference sequence). CDR3 bases: TGTGCCTGGAGTAGGACAGGGAAGGCCTATGGCTACACCTTC. Translated, it gives CAWSRTGKAYGYTF.

The chain couples TRBV11-2 to TRBJ2-1; D unclear. The CDR3 is 14 amino acids. The germline CDR1 and CDR2 sequences are SGHAT and FQNNGV. The V end was cut by 0 bases, the J end by 5 bases, with 8 bases between. As DNA, the CDR3 is TGTGCCAGCAGCTTAGAGTCCAGGAACAATGAGCAGTTCTTC. Translating gives CASSLESRNNEQFF.

This chain connects TRBV4-2 to TRBJ2-7; 7 bases agree with TRBD1. The CDR3 sequence is 14 residues long. The germline V gene has CDR1 LGHNA and CDR2 YNFKEQ. Trimming at V came to 0 bases and at J to 6 bases, leaving 5 bases not matched to a gene. CDR3 loop: CASSQDANRGEQYF. The CDR3 nucleotides read TGTGCCAGCAGCCAAGATGCCAACAGGGGCGAGCAGTACTTC.

Only one count was recorded for this clone. The V and J genes are TRBV9 and TRBJ2-7; the match to TRBD1 covers 10 bases. The germline gives CDR1 SGDLS, CDR2 YYNGEE. The V segment lost 1 base and the J segment 3 bases; nucleotides outside the gene matches: 4. The CDR3 covers 15 residues. CDR3 sequence reads: CASSVNGDRGYEQYF. DNA of the CDR3: TGTGCCAGCAGCGTAAATGGGGACAGGGGCTACGAGCAGTACTTC.

This clone has only one observation. The chain uses TRBV19 and TRBJ2-3; perhaps TRBD1 as D (5 bases). The germline CDR1 and CDR2 sequences are LNHDA and SQIVND (reference sequence). V was shortened by 3 bases and J by 4 bases, with 11 bases between the two germline ends. The CDR3 has 14 amino acids. As DNA, the CDR3 is TGTGCCAGTAGTATGGAGACAGCAGCAGATACGCAGTATTTT. This translates into CASSMETAADTQYF.

V usage is TRBV5-1 and J usage is TRBJ2-3; 7 bases are shared with TRBD2. Per the germline V gene, CDR1 is SGHRS and CDR2 is YFSETQ. The ends lost 3 bases at V and 7 bases at J; junction bases unmatched: 17. The CDR3 has 17 residues. CDR3 sequence reads: CASSWKVAGVRQNTQYF. The CDR3 DNA reads as TGCGCCAGCAGCTGGAAAGTAGCGGGCGTTAGACAGAATACGCAGTATTTT.

The chain recombines TRBV27 with TRBJ2-7, with 10 nucleotides matching TRBD1. V was clipped by 4 bases and J by 7 bases; unmatched bases: 4. This CDR3 is 13 amino acids long. CDR1 and CDR2 (germline): MNHEY, SMNVEV (reference sequence). CDR3 loop: CASSWTGGREQYF. Here the CDR3 DNA reads TGTGCCAGCAGTTGGACAGGGGGTCGGGAGCAGTACTTC.

V is TRBV19 and J is TRBJ2-1, with 7 bases matching TRBD1. V shed 3 bases, J shed 7 bases, and the junction held 15 bases outside the gene matches. The V gene's germline CDR1 is LNHDA and CDR2 SQIVND (reference sequence). The CDR3 runs 17 residues. The CDR3 DNA is TGTGCCAGTAGTATGCTGAGGGGACAGACAATTGAAAATGAGCAGTTCTTC. It codes for CASSMLRGQTIENEQFF.

The chain joins TRBV7-8 to TRBJ1-1; D possibly corresponds to TRBD1 (5 bases). Trimming cost V 4 bases and J 7 bases, with 10 bases left between them. Per germline, CDR1 SGHVS and CDR2 FQNEAQ. CDR3 length equals 12 residues. CDR3 region: CASSSRAIEAFF. CDR3 nucleotide sequence: TGTGCCAGCAGCTCCAGGGCAATTGAAGCTTTCTTT. Complete variable domain (other parts from reference TRBV7-8 and TRBJ1-1): GAGVSQSPRYKVAKRGQDVALRCDPISGHVSLFWYQQALGQGPEFLTYFQNEAQLDKSGLPSDRFFAERPEGSVSTLKIQRTQQEDSAVYLCASSSRAIEAFFGQGTRLTVV.